Below, 19 T cell receptor beta chains from the same sample are listed, as sequenced in a study of regulatory T cells in long-lasting Graves disease (dated by TCRdb to the early 2020s). Per the publication, the time point label means: newly diagnosed GD, antithyroid drugs for less than 3 months. For both TCR sequencing and RNA sequencing, RNA was extracted from PBMCs using TRIzol. Receptor amplification or capture employed multiplex PCR. The instrument was an Illumina HiSeq 4000. iRepertoire HTBI primers and Arm-PCR amplification of CDR3 regions were used to construct TCR beta libraries. TCRdb cleaned the public reads at Q25 with fastp, built clones with MiXCR and kept in-frame beta chains. Rows are combined by CDR3 protein, so each entry shows the most common genes and DNA. The sample contains 350,000 to 450,000 distinct CDR3 sequences, around 16% of them found a single time. The ten largest clones represent approximately 7.6% of the sample.

The same sample was also used in a study of T cells in Graves' hyperthyroidism and ophthalmopathy.

Source: peripheral blood mononuclear cells (PBMCs), taken at new diagnosis, from a patient treated with antithyroid drugs. All receptors derive from a woman between 40 and 50 years old with Graves disease. Donor details come from another sample of the same person, matched by shared clones.

Ten or more counts support this clonotype. The chain combines TRBV12-3 or TRBV12-4 with TRBJ1-4; TRBD1 agrees at 7 bases. The CDR3 consists of 18 residues. The V and J ends lost 5 bases and 0 bases, in that order; junction bases with no gene match: 12. CDR3 bases: TGTGCCAGCAGTCTCCGACAGGGCTCCCTAGCAACTAATGAAAAACTGTTTTTT. This translates into CASSLRQGSLATNEKLFF.

V is TRBV7-8 and J is TRBJ2-5; D gene ambiguous. The V end was cut by 5 bases, the J end by 7 bases, with 14 bases between. The CDR3 is 13 residues long. Per germline, CDR1 SGHVS and CDR2 FQNEAQ. CDR3 sequence (DNA): TGTGCCAGCAGCCCGAGCCCTCTCGGGACCCAGTACTTC. Translated, it gives CASSPSPLGTQYF.

This clonotype was counted between two and nine times. Here the CDR3 omits its conserved ending phenylalanine or tryptophan, so a read error is the likely source. The rearrangement joins TRBV11-2 to TRBJ2-3; no clear D. Between the trimmed V and J ends, which lost 1 base and 3 bases, there was a span of 2 bases. Germline loops: CDR1 SGHAT, CDR2 FQNNGV. The CDR3 runs to 12 residues. In DNA form, the CDR3 reads TGTGCCAGCAGCTTAGGGACAGATACGCAGTATTGT. It yields the protein CASSLGTDTQYC.

This clonotype was detected ten times or more. The V and J genes are TRBV3-1 and TRBJ2-4, with 7 nucleotides matching TRBD1. Germline CDR1 and CDR2: LGHDT and YNNKEL (reference sequence). This CDR3 region has 13 residues. V dropped 3 bases and J dropped 7; count of bases not matched to a gene: 3. Here the CDR3 reads CASSQETGNIQYF. For the CDR3, the DNA is TGTGCCAGCAGCCAGGAGACAGGGAACATTCAGTACTTC.

There are many counts of this clonotype. The rearrangement uses TRBV3-1 and TRBJ1-1; D gene unclear. The CDR3 is 13 residues long. From germline, CDR1 is LGHDT and CDR2 YNNKEL (reference sequence). With 3 bases removed from V and 2 bases from J, the gap between germline ends came to 7 bases. CDR3 DNA sequence: TGTGCCAGCAGCCACCGTGAAAACACTGAAGCTTTCTTT. Amino acid sequence: CASSHRENTEAFF.

This clonotype has a handful of counts. The chain couples TRBV9 to TRBJ2-1; maybe TRBD2 (5 bases). Germline V CDR1 and CDR2: SGDLS, YYNGEE. The CDR3 is 16 residues long. V was trimmed by 0 bases and J by 6 bases, leaving 16 bases between them. In nucleotides, the CDR3 is TGTGCCAGCAGCGTAGCTCGCCTAGCTCACCCCAATGAGCAGTTCTTC. This translates into CASSVARLAHPNEQFF. Full variable domain (missing parts from reference TRBV9 and TRBJ2-1): DSGVTQTPKHLITATGQRVTLRCSPRSGDLSVYWYQQSLDQGLQFLIQYYNGEERAKGNILERFSAQQFPDLHSELNLSSLELGDSALYFCASSVARLAHPNEQFFGPGTRLTVL.

This clonotype was seen only a few times. V and J are TRBV6-5 and TRBJ2-3; 16 bases align to TRBD2. The germline V gene encodes CDR1 MNHEY and CDR2 SVGAGI. The CDR3 contains 18 residues. V lost 2 bases, J lost 5 bases, and 7 bases stayed unmatched. CDR3 loop: CASSYGGLAGGREDTQYF. The CDR3 region has the DNA TGTGCCAGCAGTTACGGGGGACTAGCGGGAGGGCGCGAAGATACGCAGTATTTT.

This clonotype has a count of ten or more. The V call is TRBV11-3, the J call TRBJ1-1, with D perhaps matching TRBD1 (5 bases). Trimming cost V 5 bases and J 6 bases, with 22 bases left between them. Germline V gene sequence: CDR1 SGHNT, CDR2 YENEEA. The CDR3 totals 16 residues. The CDR3 nucleotides read TGTGCCAGCAGCAAATACGTACTCAGGGTGGGGTCTGAAGCTTTCTTT. As protein: CASSKYVLRVGSEAFF.

V gene TRBV9 combines with J gene TRBJ2-1; D unresolved. Trimming shortened V by 2 bases and J by 4 bases, and 4 bases separated the two germline ends. The CDR3 consists of 12 residues. CDR1 and CDR2 from the germline V gene are SGDLS and YYNGEE. CDR3: CASSVVYNEQFF. The DNA of the CDR3 is TGTGCCAGCAGCGTTGTGTACAATGAGCAGTTCTTC.

At least ten counts were recorded for this clonotype. The DNA for the CDR3 is TGTGCCAGCAGTTCCGTCCCTGGGGGCACCGGGGAGCTGTTTTTT. This gives the protein CASSSVPGGTGELFF. The chain couples TRBV12-3 or TRBV12-4 to TRBJ2-2; D possibly matches TRBD1 or TRBD2 (5 bases each). There are 15 residues in the CDR3. Trimming removed 4 bases at V and 4 bases at J, with 13 bases between.

This chain uses TRBV12-3 or TRBV12-4 with TRBJ2-2, with 7 bases matching TRBD2. The CDR3 is made up of 16 amino acids. V was pared by 2 bases and J by 7 bases, with 10 bases of the junction left unmatched. This chain's CDR3 is CASSLPLAETLGELFF. The CDR3 DNA reads as TGTGCCAGCAGTTTACCCCTAGCGGAGACACTCGGGGAGCTGTTTTTT.

There are many counts of this clonotype. This sequence joins TRBV20-1 and TRBJ2-1, with TRBD2 matching 11 bases. Germline V gene lookup returns CDR1 DFQATT and CDR2 SNEGSKA (reference sequence). The V gene end was trimmed by 1 base and the J gene end by 4 bases; junction bases not matched to a gene: 6. CDR3 length: 16 amino acids. CDR3 bases: TGCAGTGCTAGAGTGGTAGCGGGAGGGAATTACAATGAGCAGTTCTTC. It is translated as CSARVVAGGNYNEQFF.

This clonotype has ten or more counts. The chain is built from TRBV19 and TRBJ2-3; 7 nucleotides match TRBD1. This CDR3 region has 13 residues. V lost 8 bases to trimming and J lost 3 bases; unmatched junction nucleotides: 5. Looked up from germline, CDR1 is LNHDA and CDR2 is SQIVND (reference sequence). The chain's CDR3 is CASSPGQTDTQYF. The CDR3 nucleotides read TGTGCCAGTTCCCCGGGACAGACAGATACGCAGTATTTT.

The gene calls are TRBV5-1 and TRBJ2-1; maybe TRBD1 (5 bases). Per germline, CDR1 SGHRS and CDR2 YFSETQ. The CDR3 is made up of 18 amino acids. The germline V and J ends were trimmed by 4 bases and 3 bases, with 23 bases remaining between them. This chain's CDR3 is CASSLTSSTGLRYNEQFF. The CDR3 DNA reads as TGCGCCAGCAGCCTCACCTCTTCTACAGGTTTGCGCTACAATGAGCAGTTCTTC.

This clonotype was found many times. The chain combines TRBV19 with TRBJ2-5; TRBD1 matches at 9 bases. The ends lost 6 bases at V and 9 bases at J; junction bases unmatched: 8. Germline CDR1 LNHDA, CDR2 SQIVND (reference sequence). The CDR3 length is 13 residues. CDR3 DNA sequence: TGTGCCAGTAGCGGCGGGACAGGGACGGCCCAGTACTTC. Its translation is CASSGGTGTAQYF.

Ten or more counts support this clonotype. One junction end does not reproduce the germline sequence, and a read error may be involved. The V gene is TRBV14, the J gene TRBJ1-6, with 7 bases aligning to TRBD1. The CDR3 length is 16 residues. Germline CDR1 reads SGHDN; CDR2 reads FVKESK. The CDR3 DNA reads as TGTGCCAGCAGTCAAGATAGGAACAGGGGTAATTCACCCCTCCACTTT. Translated, it gives CASSQDRNRGNSPLHF.

This clonotype was recorded at least ten times. The chain uses TRBV11-2 and TRBJ2-1; 10 nucleotides match TRBD2. V dropped 7 bases and J dropped 5; count of bases not matched to a gene: 11. From germline, CDR1 is SGHAT and CDR2 FQNNGV. The length of the CDR3 is 16 residues. In nucleotides, the CDR3 is TGTGCCAGCACCCAGCGGGAGGGCCTGGGGGACAATGAGCAGTTCTTC. Translating it yields CASTQREGLGDNEQFF.

This clonotype has a count of ten or more. The chain recombines TRBV11-2 with TRBJ1-1, with a possible D match to TRBD1 (5 bases). Germline CDR1 SGHAT, CDR2 FQNNGV. The V gene lost 5 bases and the J gene lost 6 bases, with 10 bases spanning the gap. The CDR3 length is 12 residues. The CDR3 loop reads CASSPQGAEAFF. In DNA, the CDR3 is TGTGCCAGCAGCCCTCAGGGAGCTGAAGCTTTCTTT.

As to this clonotype: A much larger clone differs from this one at a single base, so this may be a read error. The chain combines TRBV4-1 with TRBJ1-1; TRBD1 is a possible D gene (6 bases). Germline values: CDR1 MGHRA, CDR2 YSYEKL. The V gene lost 4 bases and the J gene lost 4 bases, with 25 bases spanning the gap. The CDR3 is made up of 18 amino acids. The CDR3 DNA sequence: TGCGCCAGCAGCCCTCCGGCAGGGGTTAGTTCCGGGCGCACTGAAGCTTTCTTT. Residues: CASSPPAGVSSGRTEAFF.